The entry that follows covers one TCR beta chain sequence. Its antigen is unidentified. Sequenced by immunoSEQ multiplex PCR; TCRdb stores in-frame clones only, minus some. The sample has some 1,600,000 clones, 95% to 99% seen once. The sample comes from a study of shared clonotypes between healthy human individuals. General study points: Sequencing depth was expected to affect clonotype sharing among donors.

Sequencing was done on a sample of naive CD4+ T cells sorted from blood. Subset defined: CD45RA+ positively selected. This TCR derives from a man aged 30 to 39 in good health.

DNA for the CDR3: TGTGCCAGCAGTTTGAAGGGACAGGGAAGTGGCTACACCTTC. Translating gives CASSLKGQGSGYTF. The J gene is TRBJ1-2, the V gene TRBV28, with 9 positions matching TRBD1. This CDR3 has 14 residues. Trimming removed 3 bases from V and 7 bases from J; junction bases left unmatched: 6. Germline lookup yields CDR1 MDHEN and CDR2 SYDVKM.